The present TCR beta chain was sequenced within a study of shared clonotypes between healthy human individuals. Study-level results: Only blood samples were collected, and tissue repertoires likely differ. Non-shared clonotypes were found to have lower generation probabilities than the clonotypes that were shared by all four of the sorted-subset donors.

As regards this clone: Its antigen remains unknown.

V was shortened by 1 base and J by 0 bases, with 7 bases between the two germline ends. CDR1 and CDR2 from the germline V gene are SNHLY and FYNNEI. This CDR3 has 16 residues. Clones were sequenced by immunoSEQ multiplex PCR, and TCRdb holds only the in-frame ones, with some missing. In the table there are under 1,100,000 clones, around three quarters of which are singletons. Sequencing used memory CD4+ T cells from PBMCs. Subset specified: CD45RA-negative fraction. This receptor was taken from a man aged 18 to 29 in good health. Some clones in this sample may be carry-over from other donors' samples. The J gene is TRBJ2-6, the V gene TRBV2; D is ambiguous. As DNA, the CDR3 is TGTGCCAGCAGTGAAGGTCTGGGCTCTGGGGCCAACGTCCTGACTTTC. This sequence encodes CASSEGLGSGANVLTF.